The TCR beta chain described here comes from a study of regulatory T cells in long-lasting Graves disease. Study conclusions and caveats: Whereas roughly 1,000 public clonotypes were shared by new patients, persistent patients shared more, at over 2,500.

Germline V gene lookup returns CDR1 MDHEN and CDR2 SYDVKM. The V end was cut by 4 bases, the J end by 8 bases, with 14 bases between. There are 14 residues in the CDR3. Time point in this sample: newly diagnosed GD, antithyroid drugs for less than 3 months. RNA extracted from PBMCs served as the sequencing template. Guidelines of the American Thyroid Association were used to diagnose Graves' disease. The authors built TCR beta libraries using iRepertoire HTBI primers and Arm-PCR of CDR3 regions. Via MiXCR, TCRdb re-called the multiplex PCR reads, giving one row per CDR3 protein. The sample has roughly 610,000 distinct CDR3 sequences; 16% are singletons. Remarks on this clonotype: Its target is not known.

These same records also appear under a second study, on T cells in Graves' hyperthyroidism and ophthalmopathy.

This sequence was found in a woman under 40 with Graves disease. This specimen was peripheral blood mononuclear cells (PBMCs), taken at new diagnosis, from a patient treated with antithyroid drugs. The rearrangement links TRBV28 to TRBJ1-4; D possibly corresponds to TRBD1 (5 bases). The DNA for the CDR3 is TGTGCCAGCAGTTCCCTACTGGGGGGGGAAAAACTGTTTTTT. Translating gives CASSSLLGGEKLFF.